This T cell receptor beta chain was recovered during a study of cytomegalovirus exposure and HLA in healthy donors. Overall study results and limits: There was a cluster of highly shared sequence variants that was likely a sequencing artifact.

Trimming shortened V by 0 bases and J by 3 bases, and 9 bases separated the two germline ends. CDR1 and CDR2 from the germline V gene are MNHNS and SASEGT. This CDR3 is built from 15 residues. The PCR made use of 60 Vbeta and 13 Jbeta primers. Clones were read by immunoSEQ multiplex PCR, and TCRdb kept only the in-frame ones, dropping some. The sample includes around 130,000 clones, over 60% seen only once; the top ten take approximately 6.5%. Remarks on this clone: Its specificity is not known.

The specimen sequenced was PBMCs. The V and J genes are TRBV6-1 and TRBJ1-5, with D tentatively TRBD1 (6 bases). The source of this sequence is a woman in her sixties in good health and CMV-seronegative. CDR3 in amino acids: CASSEARGANQPQHF. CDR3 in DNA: TGTGCCAGCAGTGAAGCTCGGGGGGCCAATCAGCCCCAGCATTTT.